One sample yielded the 21 T cell receptor beta chains listed below, sequenced in a study of cytomegalovirus exposure and HLA in healthy donors. The PCR was carried out with 60 Vbeta primers and 13 Jbeta primers. This table comes from immunoSEQ multiplex PCR, and its TCRdb copy is limited to in-frame clones, with some not included. Of roughly 150,000 clones detected, approximately 80% appear once; the ten largest clones hold more than 1%. Sequencing was performed on PBMCs. These receptor sequences come from a boy aged 2 to 10 in good health and CMV-seronegative.

The chain has TRBV30 and TRBJ2-1; 12 bases are shared with TRBD2. Germline V CDR1 and CDR2: GTSNPN, SVGIG (reference sequence). V dropped 4 bases and J dropped 2; count of bases not matched to a gene: 9. The CDR3 loop spans 17 amino acids. CDR3 DNA: TGTGCCTGGACCTTAGGACTAGCGGGATTTACCTACAATGAGCAGTTCTTC. It translates to CAWTLGLAGFTYNEQFF.

The rearrangement joins TRBV28 to TRBJ2-7; 7 bases fit TRBD2. V shed 7 bases and J 9 bases; nucleotides not matched to a gene: 12. CDR1 is MDHEN, CDR2 SYDVKM, per germline. The CDR3 totals 13 residues. CDR3 loop: CASTDPNSGSQYF. The CDR3 bases are TGTGCCAGCACTGATCCGAATAGCGGGTCGCAGTACTTC.

The J gene is TRBJ1-5, the V gene TRBV18; D is perhaps TRBD1 (6 bases). CDR1 is KGHSH, CDR2 LQKENI, per germline. The germline V and J ends were trimmed by 2 bases and 1 base, with 12 bases remaining between them. The CDR3 consists of 16 residues. The CDR3 sequence: CASSPLGGASNQPQHF. As DNA, the CDR3 is TGTGCCAGCTCACCATTGGGGGGGGCCAGCAATCAGCCCCAGCATTTT.

This chain connects TRBV6-5 to TRBJ2-7; D is undetermined. This CDR3 comprises 14 residues. The V and J ends lost 6 bases and 1 base respectively, with 13 bases between them. Germline lookup yields CDR1 MNHEY and CDR2 SVGAGI. This CDR3 reads CASRLVVGSYEQYV. The CDR3 DNA is TGTGCCAGCAGGCTAGTAGTCGGGTCCTACGAGCAGTACGTC.

The V gene is TRBV1, the J gene TRBJ1-1. TRBV1 has pseudogene status. The CDR3 covers 16 residues. Here the CDR3 reads CTSSQDPPTMNTEAFF. For the CDR3, the DNA is TGCACCAGCAGCCAAGATCCGCCTACCATGAACACTGAAGCTTTCTTT.

The chain uses TRBV19 and TRBJ1-1; 8 bases line up with TRBD1. J gave up 4 bases and V 5 bases, and 6 bases lay outside the gene matches. The germline V gene has CDR1 LNHDA and CDR2 SQIVND (reference sequence). CDR3 size: 14 residues. CDR3 nucleotides: TGTGCCAGTAGTGGGGACAGGCCCCCCACTGAAGCTTTCTTT. Translation: CASSGDRPPTEAFF.

The chain employs TRBV30 and TRBJ2-2, with D maybe TRBD2 (7 bases). CDR3 length equals 15 residues. V lost 1 base to trimming and J lost 7 bases, with 16 bases between them. CDR1 is GTSNPN and CDR2 is SVGIG in the germline V gene (reference sequence). For the CDR3, the DNA is TGTGCCTGGAGTGCTCTAGGGGGGGCCGGCGGGGAGCTGTTTTTT. Protein product: CAWSALGGAGGELFF.

This chain links TRBV28 with TRBJ2-7; D possibly corresponds to TRBD1 (6 bases). This CDR3 contains 14 residues. Trimming removed 5 bases from V and 0 bases from J, with 11 bases in between. Germline lookup yields CDR1 MDHEN and CDR2 SYDVKM. This CDR3 is CASSPTGLSYEQYF. The CDR3 DNA reads TGTGCCAGCAGTCCCACAGGGCTCTCCTACGAGCAGTACTTC.

This clone was seen a single time. This rearrangement joins TRBV11-2 to TRBJ2-2; D possibly corresponds to TRBD1 (5 bases). V lost 7 bases and J 5 bases, leaving 14 bases between the germline ends. The CDR3 is 14 amino acids. The V gene's germline CDR1 is SGHAT and CDR2 FQNNGV. CDR3 in DNA: TGTGCCAGCACCTTTACAGGCCGTACCGGGGAGCTGTTTTTT. Its protein is CASTFTGRTGELFF.

The chain has TRBV9 and TRBJ2-1; unclear D gene. Germline-derived CDR1 and CDR2 are SGDLS and YYNGEE. This CDR3 contains 16 residues. Trimming removed 2 bases at V and 0 bases at J, with 12 bases between. The CDR3 spells CASSVSFFLSYNEQFF. The CDR3 DNA reads as TGTGCCAGCAGCGTCTCCTTTTTTCTCTCCTACAATGAGCAGTTCTTC.

This clone was recorded a few times. The junction does not match germline at one end; this may be a read error. J is TRBJ1-1 and V is TRBV6-5; D is perhaps TRBD1 (5 bases). Per germline, CDR1 MNHEY and CDR2 SVGAGI. The CDR3 covers 12 residues. The CDR3 is CASSPGNSEAFF. The CDR3 DNA is TGTGCCAGCAGTCCAGGGAACTCTGAAGCTTTCTTT.

This chain joins TRBV6-6 and TRBJ2-7, with D possibly being TRBD1 (6 bases). Trimming left V 4 bases short and J 0 bases short, with 10 bases between. Germline V gene data show CDR1 as MNHNY and CDR2 as SVGAGI (reference sequence). The CDR3 length is 14 residues. CDR3 loop: CASSWTDSSYEQYV. In DNA form, the CDR3 reads TGTGCCAGCAGTTGGACAGATAGCTCCTACGAGCAGTACGTC.

The chain joins TRBV7-8 to TRBJ2-2, with D possibly TRBD1 on 6 matching bases. V lost 0 bases and J 7 bases, leaving 12 bases between the germline ends. CDR1 is SGHVS, CDR2 FQNEAQ, per germline. CDR3 size: 15 residues. The CDR3 reads CASSLAVGAGGELFF. CDR3 DNA sequence: TGTGCCAGCAGCTTAGCAGTGGGGGCCGGCGGGGAGCTGTTTTTT.

V gene TRBV6-5 combines with J gene TRBJ1-1, with D perhaps TRBD1 (5 bases). This CDR3 is 11 amino acids long. Germline V lookup: CDR1 MNHEY, CDR2 SVGAGI. V was clipped by 6 bases and J by 7 bases, with 9 bases between them. The CDR3 loop reads CASRTDSEAFF. Written as DNA, the CDR3 is TGTGCCAGCAGAACAGACAGTGAAGCTTTCTTT.

The chain employs TRBV4-1 and TRBJ2-3; TRBD2 matches at 8 bases. V shed 1 base, J shed 0 bases, and the junction held 9 bases outside the gene matches. CDR3 length equals 18 residues. Looked up from germline, CDR1 is MGHRA and CDR2 is YSYEKL. CDR3 DNA: TGCGCCAGCAGCCAAGGGGTTGGGAGCGGGAGAAGCACAGATACGCAGTATTTT. Protein product: CASSQGVGSGRSTDTQYF.

This sequence joins TRBV7-9 and TRBJ2-2; a possible D gene is TRBD2 (6 bases). Germline CDR1 SEHNR, CDR2 FQNEAQ (reference sequence). V was shortened by 5 bases and J by 6 bases, with 7 bases between the two germline ends. CDR3 size: 12 residues. CDR3 coding DNA: TGTGCCAGCAGCCGGGGGTCCGGGGAGCTGTTTTTT. It is translated as CASSRGSGELFF. The variable domain in full, completed from reference TRBV7-9 and TRBJ2-2, reads DTGVSQNPRHKITKRGQNVTFRCDPISEHNRLYWYRQTLGQGPEFLTYFQNEAQLEKSRLLSDRFSAERPKGSFSTLEIQRTEQGDSAMYLCASSRGSGELFFGEGSRLTVL.

The gene calls are TRBV5-4 and TRBJ2-7, with 8 bases matching TRBD2. The CDR3 has 15 residues. Germline values: CDR1 SGHNT, CDR2 YYREEE (reference sequence). V lost 1 base, J lost 7 bases, and 10 bases stayed unmatched. CDR3 nucleotide sequence: TGTGCCAGCAGCTTGCAACGGGAGGGCCGGGGGGAGCAGTACTTC. It yields the protein CASSLQREGRGEQYF.

The chain recombines TRBV18 with TRBJ2-7; D might be TRBD2 (5 bases). From germline, CDR1 is KGHSH and CDR2 LQKENI. The CDR3 contains 13 residues. Trimming stripped 3 bases from V and 2 bases from J, with 8 bases between. The DNA of the CDR3 is TGTGCCAGCTCACCCGGCGGGCCCTACGAGCAGTACGTC. Protein: CASSPGGPYEQYV.

This chain links TRBV9 with TRBJ2-7; a weak D match, TRBD2 (7 bases). Trimming cost V 2 bases and J 2 bases, with 11 bases left between them. The germline V gene has CDR1 SGDLS and CDR2 YYNGEE. This CDR3 region has 14 residues. The CDR3 region is CASSVGEGAYEQYF. CDR3 bases: TGTGCCAGCAGCGTTGGGGAGGGGGCCTACGAGCAGTACTTC.

This clone has only one observation. V gene TRBV19 combines with J gene TRBJ1-2; 7 nucleotides line up with TRBD1. From germline, CDR1 is LNHDA and CDR2 SQIVND (reference sequence). J gave up 3 bases and V 2 bases, and 12 bases lay outside the gene matches. This CDR3 is 17 amino acids long. CDR3 sequence: CASSIRERPGTDYGYTF. As DNA, the CDR3 is TGTGCCAGTAGTATACGGGAGCGACCCGGGACAGACTATGGCTACACCTTC.

The CDR3 DNA follows: TGCGCCAGCAGCTTGGGCTATTCACAAGAGACCCAGTACTTC. As protein: CASSLGYSQETQYF. The rearrangement links TRBV5-1 to TRBJ2-5, with D unresolved. Trimming removed 0 bases at V and 2 bases at J, with 8 bases between. The germline V gene has CDR1 SGHRS and CDR2 YFSETQ. This CDR3 is built from 14 residues.